Sequencing of this T cell receptor (beta chain) was carried out in a study of blood T cell repertoires in COVID-19. Study in general: The cDNA or gDNA used as material had been derived from T cells, B-cell-depleted T cells, or PBMCs.

Per the study methods: Counts of nucleated cells, estimated from reference gene primer amplification, were obtained. The protocol was immunoSEQ multiplex PCR, while the TCRdb copy is restricted to in-frame clones and leaves out a portion. The V and J calls and the clone size are those of that table, but D and trimming were determined from the DNA. The repertoire includes a few hundred thousand clones, around 90% of them detected once, and around 0.7% sits in the top ten. With 6 bases removed from V and 7 bases from J, the gap between germline ends came to 13 bases. The CDR3 length is 13 residues. This rearrangement joins TRBV12-3 or TRBV12-4 to TRBJ2-1; D uncertain. This receptor was taken from a human donor in a cohort sampled during active COVID-19. The sample was peripheral blood. Here the CDR3 reads CASRRRLRNEQFF. The CDR3, as DNA: TGTGCCAGCAGACGAAGATTGAGAAATGAGCAGTTCTTC.